The source of this TCR beta chain is a study of cytomegalovirus exposure and HLA in healthy donors. General study results and limits: The authors confirmed in vitro that a few CMV-associated chains were specific for CMV antigens.

It was with 60 Vbeta and 13 Jbeta primers that the PCR ran. Here immunoSEQ multiplex PCR was the method, and the copy in TCRdb shows in-frame clones only, minus some. This table holds tens of thousands of clones, about 80% found once. As concerns this clone: Its antigen remains unknown.

V lost 5 bases to trimming and J lost 3 bases; unmatched junction nucleotides: 11. Germline V gene sequence: CDR1 LNHDA, CDR2 SQIVND (reference sequence). This CDR3 spans 17 amino acids. The rearrangement joins TRBV19 to TRBJ2-7; 12 bases agree with TRBD2. This clonotype was obtained from a man aged 50-60 years in good health and CMV-seronegative. Sequencing was carried out using PBMCs. The CDR3 region has the DNA TGTGCCAGTAGTGCAAGGGTACTAGCGGGGGGCATCTACGAGCAGTACTTC. It encodes CASSARVLAGGIYEQYF.